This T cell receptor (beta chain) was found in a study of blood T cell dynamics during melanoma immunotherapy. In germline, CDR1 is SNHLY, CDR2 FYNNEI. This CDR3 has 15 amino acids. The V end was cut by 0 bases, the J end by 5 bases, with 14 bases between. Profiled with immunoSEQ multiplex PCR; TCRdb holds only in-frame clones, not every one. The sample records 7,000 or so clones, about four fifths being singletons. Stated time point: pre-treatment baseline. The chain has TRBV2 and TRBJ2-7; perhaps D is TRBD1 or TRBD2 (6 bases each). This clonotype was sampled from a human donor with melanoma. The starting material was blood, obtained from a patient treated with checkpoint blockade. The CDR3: CASSEAQQGGHEQYF. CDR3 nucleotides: TGTGCCAGCAGTGAAGCGCAACAGGGAGGACACGAGCAGTACTTC.